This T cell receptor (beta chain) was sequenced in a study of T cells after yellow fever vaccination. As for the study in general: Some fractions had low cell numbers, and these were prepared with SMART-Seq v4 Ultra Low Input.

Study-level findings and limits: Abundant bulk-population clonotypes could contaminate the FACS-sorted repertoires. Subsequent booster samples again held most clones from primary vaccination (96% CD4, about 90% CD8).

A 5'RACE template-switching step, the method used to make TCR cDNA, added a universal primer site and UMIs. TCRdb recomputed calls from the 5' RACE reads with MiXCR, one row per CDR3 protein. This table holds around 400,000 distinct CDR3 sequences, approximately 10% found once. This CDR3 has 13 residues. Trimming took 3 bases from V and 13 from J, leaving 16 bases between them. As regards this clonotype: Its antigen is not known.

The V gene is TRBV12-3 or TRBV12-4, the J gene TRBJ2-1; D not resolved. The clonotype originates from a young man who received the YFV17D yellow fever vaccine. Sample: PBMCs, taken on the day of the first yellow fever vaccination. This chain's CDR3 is CASSLFFRGVQFF. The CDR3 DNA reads TGTGCCAGCAGTTTGTTCTTCCGAGGAGTACAGTTCTTC.